This is a list of T cell receptor beta chains from one sample in a study of T cell responses to AZD1222 COVID-19 vaccine. Produced via immunoSEQ multiplex PCR; TCRdb's table is partial and in-frame only. This sample carries roughly 250,000 clones, 80% to 95% of them seen once, and the ten largest clones take roughly 0.6%. This sample comprised peripheral blood, obtained on day 0 of AZD1222 vaccination. These receptors came from an adult in good health. Both conserved end residues are part of each CDR3. The D gene is left open where the match is weak. Some rows mark clone size as missing; the rest say once, few, many or name a class of expanded clone.

V gene	D gene	clone size	J gene	CDR3 protein	CDR3 DNA
TRBV7-2	TRBD1	.	TRBJ2-7	CASSSQRQGAYEQYF	TGTGCCAGCAGCTCTCAGCGACAGGGGGCTTACGAGCAGTACTTC
TRBV7-9	.	.	TRBJ1-2	CASSPGTSFSSYTF	TGTGCCAGCAGCCCCGGGACATCTTTTTCTAGCTACACCTTC
TRBV7-2	.	.	TRBJ2-1	CASSLIGDYNEQFF	TGTGCCAGCAGCTTAATAGGTGACTACAATGAGCAGTTCTTC
TRBV7-2	.	.	TRBJ1-2	CASSRNPSSNYGYTF	TGTGCCAGCAGTCGTAACCCTTCCTCTAACTATGGCTACACCTTC
TRBV10-2	TRBD2	.	TRBJ2-7	CASSAQRGWEQYF	TGCGCCAGCAGTGCTCAGCGGGGGTGGGAGCAGTACTTC
TRBV28	.	.	TRBJ2-3	CASSSGEDTQYF	TGTGCCAGCAGTTCAGGGGAGGATACGCAGTATTTT
TRBV21-1	.	.	TRBJ2-7	CASSKAPTGFSYEQYF	TGTGCCAGCAGCAAGGCACCTACAGGGTTTTCCTACGAGCAGTACTTC
TRBV9	.	.	TRBJ2-1	CASSLVGASSYNEQFF	TGTGCCAGCAGCCTGGTGGGCGCCAGCTCCTACAATGAGCAGTTCTTC
TRBV9	TRBD2	.	TRBJ2-2	CASSATTSGGTGELFF	TGTGCCAGCAGCGCGACGACTAGCGGGGGGACCGGGGAGCTGTTTTTT
TRBV28	.	once	TRBJ1-6	CASSLLGGDSPLHF	TGTGCCAGCAGTTTGTTAGGGGGGGATTCACCCCTCCACTTT
TRBV9	.	.	TRBJ1-1	CASSVGGATEAFF	TGTGCCAGCAGCGTCGGAGGGGCCACTGAAGCTTTCTTT
TRBV4-2	TRBD2	.	TRBJ2-5	CASSPSSGGETQYF	TGTGCCAGCAGCCCCTCTAGCGGGGGCGAGACCCAGTACTTC
TRBV28	.	.	TRBJ2-4	CASSFQGRAEIAKNIQYF	TGTGCCAGCAGTTTTCAGGGCCGCGCGGAGATAGCCAAAAACATTCAGTACTTC
TRBV12-3/TRBV12-4	.	once	TRBJ1-3	CASLGLGNTIYF	TGTGCCAGTTTAGGCTTGGGAAACACCATATATTTT
TRBV5-1	TRBD1	.	TRBJ2-5	CASSLRVGQEETQYF	TGCGCCAGCAGCTTAAGAGTGGGACAGGAGGAGACCCAGTACTTC
TRBV2	.	once	TRBJ1-1	CASSEIPRGEAFF	TGTGCCAGCAGTGAAATCCCCCGCGGTGAAGCTTTCTTT